Listed here are 27 T cell receptor beta chains from one sample, sequenced in a study of cytomegalovirus exposure and HLA in healthy donors (dated by TCRdb to about 2017). Library creation used the immunoSEQ multiplex PCR assay. A mixture of 60 forward primers for TCR Vbeta segments and 13 reverse primers for TCR Jbeta segments was used in the multiplex PCR. What TCRdb holds here is the immuneACCESS table cut down to in-frame rearrangements. Part of the clones is not present; checked against another copy, under half of the missing clones reflect an unresolved V gene, and the others are unexplained. Within this sample are about 130,000 clones, with 75% to 90% of them counted one time only. The ten largest make up 15% to 25% of the sample. The specimen sequenced was PBMCs. These receptors were taken from a man aged 18 to 35 in good health and CMV-seropositive.

This rearrangement joins TRBV30 to TRBJ2-4, with 10 bases that match TRBD2. This CDR3 spans 13 amino acids. Germline CDR1 and CDR2: GTSNPN and SVGIG (reference sequence). The junction had 3 bases not matched to a gene; V was cut back by 2 bases and J by 8 bases. CDR3 protein: CAWSSGGGDIQYF. The DNA of the CDR3 is TGTGCCTGGAGTAGCGGGGGGGGAGACATTCAGTACTTC.

This chain connects TRBV6-5 to TRBJ1-6, with D possibly being TRBD1 (6 bases). This CDR3 is 15 amino acids long. The V gene lost 0 bases and the J gene lost 7 bases, with 10 bases spanning the gap. Looked up from germline, CDR1 is MNHEY and CDR2 is SVGAGI. CDR3 in amino acids: CASSYSSRGNSPLHF. The CDR3 DNA follows: TGTGCCAGCAGTTACTCGAGCAGGGGCAATTCACCCCTCCACTTT.

This sequence joins TRBV27 and TRBJ2-1; tentatively, D is TRBD2 (5 bases). The CDR3 has 15 residues. In germline, CDR1 is MNHEY, CDR2 SMNVEV (reference sequence). V lost 6 bases and J lost 9, with 21 bases in between. The CDR3 is CASRPTDMSRGEQFF. CDR3 DNA: TGTGCCAGCAGACCTACAGATATGAGTCGGGGTGAGCAGTTCTTC.

The chain is built from TRBV13 and TRBJ1-2, with D hard to call. This CDR3 region has 12 residues. Germline CDR1 PRHDT, CDR2 FYEKMQ (reference sequence). V was pared by 2 bases and J by 3 bases, with 4 bases between. The CDR3 spells CASSLSDYGYTF. The DNA for the CDR3 is TGTGCCAGCAGCTTATCGGACTATGGCTACACCTTC.

This chain's CDR3 is CASKTGEDANEKLFF. The DNA for the CDR3 is TGCGCCAGTAAAACCGGGGAGGATGCTAATGAAAAACTGTTTTTT. J is TRBJ1-4 and V is TRBV23-1; unclear D gene. TRBV23-1 counts as an open reading frame of uncertain function. Trimming took 9 bases from V and 3 from J, leaving 17 bases between them. The CDR3 runs to 15 residues.

The rearrangement links TRBV27 to TRBJ1-6, with TRBD1 matching 8 bases. The V segment lost 6 bases and the J segment 9 bases; nucleotides outside the gene matches: 10. The CDR3 loop spans 15 amino acids. Germline lookup yields CDR1 MNHEY and CDR2 SMNVEV (reference sequence). The CDR3 DNA follows: TGTGCCAGCAGGGGGGGCGACAGGGGATTTTCACCCCTCCACTTT. It is translated as CASRGGDRGFSPLHF.

The chain employs TRBV13 and TRBJ2-3; TRBD1 matches at 8 bases. Trimming removed 7 bases from V and 4 bases from J; junction bases left unmatched: 4. This CDR3 contains 13 residues. Per the germline V gene, CDR1 is PRHDT and CDR2 is FYEKMQ (reference sequence). The CDR3 sequence: CASTLTGADTQYF. For the CDR3, the DNA is TGTGCCAGCACCCTGACAGGGGCAGATACGCAGTATTTT.

This chain joins TRBV29-1 and TRBJ1-1; D is uncertain. V was cut by 3 bases and J by 1 base, with 6 bases left in between. This CDR3 has 12 amino acids. Germline V lookup: CDR1 SQVTM, CDR2 ANQGSEA. The CDR3 reads CSVDGENTEAFF. The CDR3, as DNA: TGCAGCGTTGACGGGGAGAACACTGAAGCTTTCTTT.

This sequence joins TRBV11-2 and TRBJ2-7, with 7 bases identical to TRBD2. Unmatched junction bases numbered 0, after V lost 1 base and J lost 6 bases. The germline gives CDR1 SGHAT, CDR2 FQNNGV. This CDR3 spans 12 amino acids. The CDR3 is CASSLAGGEQYF. CDR3 DNA: TGTGCCAGCAGCTTAGCGGGGGGCGAGCAGTACTTC.

The chain is built from TRBV11-2 and TRBJ2-5, with 9 bases that match TRBD2. This CDR3 has 15 residues. Unmatched junction bases numbered 3, after V lost 3 bases and J lost 1 base. Germline-derived CDR1 and CDR2 are SGHAT and FQNNGV. The CDR3, as DNA: TGTGCCAGCAGCTTCCTAGCGGGGATCCAAGAGACCCAGTACTTC. It codes for CASSFLAGIQETQYF.

This clone was counted a single time. This chain uses TRBV9 with TRBJ1-6; D uncertain. The CDR3 is 13 residues long. V lost 1 base to trimming and J lost 5 bases, with 4 bases between them. Germline V CDR1 and CDR2: SGDLS, YYNGEE. The CDR3 bases are TGTGCCAGCAGCGTAAACAATAATTCACCCCTCCACTTT. Its translation: CASSVNNNSPLHF.

The chain links TRBV19 to TRBJ2-3; 7 bases map to TRBD2. Germline CDR1 reads LNHDA; CDR2 reads SQIVND (reference sequence). Trimming at V came to 4 bases and at J to 3 bases, leaving 7 bases not matched to a gene. There are 15 residues in the CDR3. The CDR3 DNA reads TGTGCCAGTAGTACGGGGGGAGCAGTGACAGATACGCAGTATTTT. Protein: CASSTGGAVTDTQYF.

This clone occurred a few times. The V call is TRBV28, the J call TRBJ2-5, with 8 bases lining up with TRBD2. In germline, CDR1 is MDHEN, CDR2 SYDVKM. Trimming took 4 bases from V and 5 from J; bases not matched to a gene: 30. The CDR3 sequence is 22 residues long. DNA for the CDR3: TGTGCCAGCAGTTCGGCCGGGTTGACCCTCTTAGGGGTAGCGGGATCCGAGGAGACCCAGTACTTC. This translates into CASSSAGLTLLGVAGSEETQYF.

V is TRBV10-3 and J is TRBJ1-1, with a weak D call TRBD1 (5 bases). Germline V gene data show CDR1 as ENHRY and CDR2 as SYGVKD. This CDR3 comprises 14 residues. The V and J ends lost 3 bases and 7 bases respectively, with 15 bases between them. CDR3 residues: CAISEMGGAGEAFF. CDR3 DNA sequence: TGTGCCATCAGTGAAATGGGGGGAGCTGGTGAAGCTTTCTTT.

J is TRBJ2-7 and V is TRBV10-3, with TRBD1 matching 8 bases. The V segment lost 4 bases and the J segment 7 bases; nucleotides outside the gene matches: 15. The CDR3 is 16 amino acids. In germline, CDR1 is ENHRY, CDR2 SYGVKD. CDR3: CAISGASGGALGEQYF. Here the CDR3 DNA reads TGTGCCATCAGTGGAGCTTCAGGGGGCGCGTTGGGGGAGCAGTACTTC.

This chain connects TRBV7-6 to TRBJ2-1; perhaps TRBD2 as D (5 bases). Trimming removed 5 bases at V and 0 bases at J, with 11 bases between. The CDR3 totals 15 residues. CDR1 is SGHVS and CDR2 is FNYEAQ in the germline V gene. In DNA, the CDR3 is TGTGCCAGCAGCGAAACGGGAAGCTCCTACAATGAGCAGTTCTTC. Translated, it gives CASSETGSSYNEQFF.

The J gene is TRBJ2-5, the V gene TRBV6-4; D might be TRBD1 (6 bases). Germline CDR1 reads MRHNA; CDR2 reads SNTAGT. The CDR3 is 15 amino acids. V was cut by 4 bases and J by 7 bases, with 19 bases left in between. The CDR3: CASSGRGHNLGTQYF. The CDR3, as DNA: TGTGCCAGCAGTGGACGGGGACACAACCTTGGGACCCAGTACTTC.

This clone is labeled as large. J is TRBJ1-1 and V is TRBV6-6; D ambiguous. CDR1 and CDR2 (germline): MNHNY, SVGAGI (reference sequence). Trimming left V 6 bases short and J 2 bases short, with 13 bases between. The length of the CDR3 is 14 residues. The CDR3 region is CASSYPADNTEAFF. CDR3 nucleotides: TGTGCCAGCAGCTACCCGGCGGATAACACTGAAGCTTTCTTT.

The gene calls are TRBV29-1 and TRBJ2-2, with D perhaps matching TRBD2 (7 bases). The germline CDR1 and CDR2 sequences are SQVTM and ANQGSEA. The CDR3 extends over 14 amino acids. Trimming took 4 bases from V and 4 from J, leaving 13 bases between them. The CDR3 reads CSVGGGALTGELFF. CDR3 nucleotide sequence: TGCAGCGTTGGTGGGGGGGCGCTCACCGGGGAGCTGTTTTTT.

As for this clone: Other DNA sequences of this sample code for an identical CDR3. This sequence joins TRBV18 and TRBJ2-2, with 8 bases that match TRBD1. CDR1 and CDR2 from the germline V gene are KGHSH and LQKENI. V trimming: 0 bases; J trimming: 5 bases; junction bases outside the gene matches: 5. This CDR3 comprises 16 residues. CDR3 residues: CASSPPGQGGTGELFF. The CDR3 DNA follows: TGTGCCAGCTCACCACCTGGACAGGGTGGTACCGGGGAGCTGTTTTTT.

J is TRBJ1-2 and V is TRBV7-8; the match to TRBD1 covers 9 bases. V gave up 5 bases and J gave up 0 bases; unmatched junction bases: 7. The germline CDR1 and CDR2 sequences are SGHVS and FQNEAQ. The CDR3 totals 16 residues. CDR3 loop: CASSNRDRAANYGYTF. CDR3 DNA: TGTGCCAGCAGCAACCGGGACAGGGCGGCTAACTATGGCTACACCTTC.

In its sample, this clone was seen a few times. The chain recombines TRBV5-6 with TRBJ2-3; maybe TRBD1 (6 bases). From germline, CDR1 is SGHDT and CDR2 YYEEEE. The CDR3 length is 14 residues. The V end lost 7 bases, the J end lost 2 bases, and 14 bases lay between the germline ends. CDR3 nucleotides: TGTGCCAGCCTGGGGGCGGGCCTCACAGATACGCAGTATTTT. This translates into CASLGAGLTDTQYF.

V gene TRBV25-1 combines with J gene TRBJ1-1, with D maybe TRBD1 (5 bases). The ends were cut back, 5 bases at V and 5 bases at J, with 12 bases in the middle. Germline CDR1 is MGHDK and CDR2 is SYGVNS. The CDR3 totals 13 residues. The CDR3, as DNA: TGTGCCAGCAGTTTTCGGGGGGGAACTGAAGCTTTCTTT. This sequence encodes CASSFRGGTEAFF.

This clone was observed a single time. This sequence joins TRBV30 and TRBJ1-2; D ambiguous. CDR1 is GTSNPN and CDR2 is SVGIG in the germline V gene (reference sequence). CDR3 length: 12 amino acids. V lost 1 base to trimming and J lost 8 bases, with 11 bases between them. The CDR3 is CAWSGAPGGYTF. The CDR3 coding sequence is TGTGCCTGGAGTGGGGCCCCTGGGGGCTACACCTTC.

The genes are TRBV9 and TRBJ1-3; D is unclear. Germline values: CDR1 SGDLS, CDR2 YYNGEE. V lost 0 bases and J 2 bases, leaving 9 bases between the germline ends. The length of the CDR3 is 15 residues. The CDR3, as DNA: TGTGCCAGCAGCGTAGTAGGTCAGGCTGGAAACACCATATATTTT. Residues: CASSVVGQAGNTIYF.

CDR3 protein: CASSSLNYGYTF. In DNA, the CDR3 is TGTGCCAGCAGTTCCCTGAACTATGGCTACACCTTC. The chain combines TRBV11-2 with TRBJ1-2; D unresolved. Germline CDR1 SGHAT, CDR2 FQNNGV. Trimming took 6 bases from V and 2 from J, leaving 7 bases between them. The CDR3 has 12 residues. The full variable domain, with the rest looked up from reference TRBV11-2 and TRBJ1-2, is EAGVAQSPRYKIIEKRQSVAFWCNPISGHATLYWYQQILGQGPKLLIQFQNNGVVDDSQLPKDRFSAERLKGVDSTLKIQPAKLEDSAVYLCASSSLNYGYTFGSGTRLTVV.

V and J are TRBV9 and TRBJ1-1; the D is unclear. The germline V gene has CDR1 SGDLS and CDR2 YYNGEE. Trimming left V 4 bases short and J 1 base short, with 5 bases between. The CDR3 is 12 amino acids. The CDR3 is CASSPQNTEAFF. The CDR3, as DNA: TGTGCCAGCAGCCCCCAGAACACTGAAGCTTTCTTT.